This T cell receptor (beta chain) originates from a study of T cell responses to AZD1222 COVID-19 vaccine. This table comes from immunoSEQ multiplex PCR, and its TCRdb copy is limited to in-frame clones, with some not included. The top ten clones hold under 4.5% of a sample with around 140,000 clones, about 93% of them seen once. The CDR3 has 14 amino acids. Trimming took 6 bases from V and 1 from J, leaving 12 bases between them. Germline V lookup: CDR1 SGHRS, CDR2 YFSETQ. This sequence joins TRBV5-1 and TRBJ2-3; D remains ambiguous. This TCR was recovered from an adult who received the AZD1222 COVID-19 vaccine. The input for sequencing was peripheral blood, taken 28 days after the second AZD1222 dose. The CDR3 DNA sequence: TGCGCCAGCAAATATAACAGCCGCACAGATACGCAGTATTTT. This codes for CASKYNSRTDTQYF.